This T cell receptor (beta chain) was captured by sequencing in a study of Ad26.COV2.S vaccination and SARS-CoV-2 variants. Study details: The study gave Ad26.COV2.S intramuscularly, once or twice 56 days apart. Whole-study results and caveats: Post-vaccination spike-specific CD8+ and CD4+ T cell responses reportedly had substantial breadth.

The CDR3 consists of 15 residues. The ends were cut back, 2 bases at V and 4 bases at J, with 12 bases in the middle. CDR1 LGHNA and CDR2 YSLEER come from the germline V gene. This clone was seen only once. Its antigen is not known. The treatment is: 15 to 20 received Ad26.COV2.S at low or high dose, single or two shots; roughly five received placebo; per-sample allocation not given. Following the first vaccine or placebo injection, samples were taken on day 63. Within Boston, the person who donated was an adult of 18-55 years. Immunization relied on an Ad26 vector, which expressed Wuhan-strain SARS-CoV-2 spike. Assay used: immunoSEQ multiplex PCR; TCRdb lists only in-frame clones, some missing. This sample carries around 270,000 clones, approximately 88% of them seen once, and the ten largest clones take just under 3%.

The sample in question was peripheral blood, obtained in a trial of Ad26.COV2.S vaccine versus placebo. This clonotype was sampled from a person between 18 and 59 years old who received the Ad26.COV2.S COVID-19 vaccine or a placebo. The chain uses TRBV4-3 and TRBJ1-3; D possibly corresponds to TRBD1 (6 bases). The CDR3 coding sequence is TGCGCCAGCAGCCAACAACAGGGTGTGGGAAACACCATATATTTT. This sequence encodes CASSQQQGVGNTIYF.